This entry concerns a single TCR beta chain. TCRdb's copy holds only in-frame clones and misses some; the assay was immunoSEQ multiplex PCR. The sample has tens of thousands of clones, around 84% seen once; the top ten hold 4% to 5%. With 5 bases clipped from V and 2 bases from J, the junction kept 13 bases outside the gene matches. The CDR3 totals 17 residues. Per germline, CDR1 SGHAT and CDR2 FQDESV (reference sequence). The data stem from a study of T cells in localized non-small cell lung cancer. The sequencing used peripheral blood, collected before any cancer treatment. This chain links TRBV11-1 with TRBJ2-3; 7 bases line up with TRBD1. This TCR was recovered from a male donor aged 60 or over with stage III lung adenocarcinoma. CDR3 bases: TGTGCCAGCAGCCCCGCTTCCGGGACAGTTTACACAGATACGCAGTATTTT. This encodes CASSPASGTVYTDTQYF.